This TCR beta chain was identified during a study of T cell responses to AZD1222 COVID-19 vaccine. Profiled with immunoSEQ multiplex PCR; TCRdb holds only in-frame clones, not every one. The sample includes 150,000 to 180,000 clones, roughly 90% of them seen just once. With regard to this clone: What it recognizes is unknown.

The CDR3 has 12 residues. Trimming took off 7 bases at V and 4 bases at J, with 10 bases between the two ends. Germline CDR1 is MNHEY and CDR2 is SMNVEV (reference sequence). Notes on the study in general: Across spike, vaccine-associated CD4 TCRs were found, dominant at 160-218 and 743-854. Mostly white British, mostly female donors; authors suggested clonal diversity may be underestimated. Spike-specific TCR breadth and depth went up after people got two AZD1222 doses. As reported, nearly half of all spike-specific TCRs target variant regions that are unmutated.

The source is an adult in good health. The sequencing here drew on peripheral blood, taken on day 0 of AZD1222 vaccination. V is TRBV27 and J is TRBJ1-2; D uncertain. The CDR3 DNA reads TGTGCCAGCATGTTCCAGATCTATGGCTACACCTTC. It specifies CASMFQIYGYTF.